This T cell receptor beta chain was documented in a study of T cell responses to AZD1222 COVID-19 vaccine. Study conclusions and caveats: Reportedly, close to half of spike-specific TCRs are directed against unmutated variant regions. The sample set comprised mostly white British donors with more females, and clonal diversity was possibly underestimated.

Worth noting for this clone: No antigen is known for it.

The table came from immunoSEQ multiplex PCR; TCRdb's copy has only in-frame clones and leaves some out. The sample includes about 110,000 clones, about 90% seen only once; the top ten take about 15%. The germline V gene encodes CDR1 SGHRS and CDR2 YFSETQ. The V segment lost 0 bases and the J segment 7 bases; nucleotides outside the gene matches: 4. CDR3 length: 14 amino acids. Pooled in the analysis were second doses at about 4 or about 12 weeks. This clonotype originated in an adult who received the AZD1222 COVID-19 vaccine. The chain joins TRBV5-1 to TRBJ2-1, with 7 bases identical to TRBD1. Sequenced here: peripheral blood, sampled 28 days after the second AZD1222 dose. The CDR3 coding sequence is TGCGCCAGCAGCTTGGCGCCAGGGGGAAATGAGCAGTTCTTC. Amino acids: CASSLAPGGNEQFF.